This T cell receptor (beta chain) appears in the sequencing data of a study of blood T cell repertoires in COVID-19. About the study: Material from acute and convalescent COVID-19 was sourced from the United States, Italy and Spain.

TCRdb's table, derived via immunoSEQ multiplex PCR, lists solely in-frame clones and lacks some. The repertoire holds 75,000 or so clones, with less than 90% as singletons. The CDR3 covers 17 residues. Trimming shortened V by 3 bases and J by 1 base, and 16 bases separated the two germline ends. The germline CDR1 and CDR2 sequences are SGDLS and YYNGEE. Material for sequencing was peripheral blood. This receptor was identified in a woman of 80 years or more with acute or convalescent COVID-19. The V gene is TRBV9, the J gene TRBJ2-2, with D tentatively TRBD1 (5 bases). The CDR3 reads CASSAPRDSGNTGELFF. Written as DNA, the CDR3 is TGTGCCAGCAGCGCCCCCAGGGATTCCGGGAACACCGGGGAGCTGTTTTTT.